This T cell receptor (beta chain) was captured by sequencing in a study of T cell repertoires in cytomegalovirus infection. A single record per CDR3 protein comes from TCRdb applying MiXCR to the reads. The sample lists 150,000 to 200,000 distinct CDR3 sequences, approximately 28% occurring once. J was trimmed by 0 bases and V by 4 bases; bases with no gene match: 1. CDR1 is SGHVS and CDR2 is FNYEAQ in the germline V gene. This CDR3 contains 15 residues. The TCR comes from a human donor in good health (CMV status not recorded). Some clones in this sample may be carry-over from other donors' samples. The chain is built from TRBV7-6 and TRBJ2-7; 12 bases map to TRBD1. The specimen was PBMCs. CDR3 sequence (DNA): TGTGCCAGCAGCTCGGGACAGGGGGCCTCCTACGAGCAGTACTTC. Translated: CASSSGQGASYEQYF.